This TCR beta chain was profiled in a study of shared clonotypes between healthy human individuals. Overall study findings and caveats: The diversity represented, both genetic and in exposure history, was limited by few donors.

The CDR3 totals 15 residues. Per the germline V gene, CDR1 is SGHRS and CDR2 is YFSETQ. Trimming stripped 0 bases from V and 2 bases from J, with 9 bases between. Some clones are missing from TCRdb's copy, which holds only in-frame ones; the method was immunoSEQ multiplex PCR. The sample records millions of clones, around 95% being singletons. A note on this clone: Its antigen is still unknown.

V gene TRBV5-1 combines with J gene TRBJ2-1; no reliable D call. The sequence was obtained from a young man in good health. The sequencing sample was made of naive CD4+ T cells sorted from blood. The subset here: CD45RA+ positively selected. The CDR3, as DNA: TGCGCCAGCAGCTTGGATCTAACCACCTACAATGAGCAGTTCTTC. Translated: CASSLDLTTYNEQFF. Complete variable domain (other parts from reference TRBV5-1 and TRBJ2-1): KAGVTQTPRYLIKTRGQQVTLSCSPISGHRSVSWYQQTPGQGLQFLFEYFSETQRNKGNFPGRFSGRQFSNSRSEMNVSTLELGDSALYLCASSLDLTTYNEQFFGPGTRLTVL.